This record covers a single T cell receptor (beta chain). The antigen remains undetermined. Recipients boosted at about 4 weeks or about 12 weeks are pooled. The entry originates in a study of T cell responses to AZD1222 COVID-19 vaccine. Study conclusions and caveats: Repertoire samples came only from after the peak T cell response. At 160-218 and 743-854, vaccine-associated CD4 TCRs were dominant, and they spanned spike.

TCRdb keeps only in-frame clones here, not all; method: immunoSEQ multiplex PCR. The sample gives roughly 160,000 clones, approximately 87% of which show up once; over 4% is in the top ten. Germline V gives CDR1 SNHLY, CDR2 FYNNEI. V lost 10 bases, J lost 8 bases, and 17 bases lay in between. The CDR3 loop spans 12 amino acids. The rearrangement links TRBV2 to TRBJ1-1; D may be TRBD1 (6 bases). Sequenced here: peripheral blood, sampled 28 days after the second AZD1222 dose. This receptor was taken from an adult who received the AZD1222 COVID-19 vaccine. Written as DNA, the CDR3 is TGTGCCACTGGACAGAGACAAAGCGAAGCTTTCTTT. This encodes CATGQRQSEAFF.